Presented here are 5 T cell receptor beta chains from one specimen sequenced in a study of T cells expressing NK-cell markers. TCRdb reanalyzed the 5' RACE reads, giving one entry per CDR3 protein sequence and no DNA. The repertoire table contains under 200,000 distinct CDR3 sequences. Sequencing used blood T cells: a sorted CD56 or NKG2C T cell subset, CD4+ or CD8+ T cells, or bulk PBMC T cells (not recorded which). These receptors all come from a woman aged 18 to 75 in good health.

This sequence joins TRBV6-1 and TRBJ1-1; TCRdb selects TRBD1, and the lack of DNA leaves this call unchecked. CDR1 and CDR2 from the germline V gene are MNHNS and SASEGT. The CDR3 length is 13 residues. The chain's CDR3 is CASRGTPIQKAFF.

The chain carries TRBV28 and TRBJ1-4; the D call from TCRdb, TRBD1, cannot be confirmed without DNA. Germline lookup yields CDR1 MDHEN and CDR2 SYDVKM. There are 15 residues in the CDR3. CDR3 amino acids: CASSHDRNAVEKLFF.

This chain connects TRBV12-3 or TRBV12-4 to TRBJ1-3; the TCRdb call, TRBD1, lacks DNA for checking. The CDR3 has 13 amino acids. The CDR3 sequence: CASDRASGNTIYF.

The chain carries TRBV5-6 and TRBJ2-3; TCRdb's D call of TRBD1 is untestable without DNA. The CDR3 extends over 16 amino acids. The germline CDR1 and CDR2 sequences are SGHDT and YYEEEE. The CDR3 protein is CASSLAPGRKTDTQYF.

V is TRBV4-1 and J is TRBJ2-1; TCRdb reports TRBD1, a call that lacks DNA to check it against. The CDR3 is 17 residues long. Germline values: CDR1 MGHRA, CDR2 YSYEKL. CDR3: CASSQELRGQGPSGQFF.